This TCR beta chain was identified during a study of blood T cell repertoires in COVID-19. Study-wide context: In each case, the material was cDNA or gDNA derived from T cells, B-cell-depleted T cells, or PBMCs.

The data were produced by immunoSEQ multiplex PCR, yet TCRdb's version contains in-frame clones alone and is incomplete. The table includes fewer than 180,000 clones, roughly 80% detected once. This clone was counted a few times. V dropped 4 bases and J dropped 0 bases, with 15 bases sitting between them. CDR3 length: 16 amino acids. Germline V gene sequence: CDR1 LNHDA, CDR2 SQIVND (reference sequence). The source material was peripheral blood. The chain has TRBV19 and TRBJ1-1; D remains unclear. This TCR was sampled from a man between 65 and 79 years old with acute or convalescent COVID-19. CDR3 sequence: CASSTRPGSMNTEAFF. CDR3 DNA: TGTGCCAGTAGTACCCGACCAGGTTCAATGAACACTGAAGCTTTCTTT. The variable domain in full, with the rest retrieved from reference TRBV19 and TRBJ1-1, is DGGITQSPKYLFRKEGQNVTLSCEQNLNHDAMYWYRQDPGQGLRLIYYSQIVNDFQKGDIAEGYSVSREKKESFPLTVTSAQKNPTAFYLCASSTRPGSMNTEAFFGQGTRLTVV.